This T cell receptor beta chain was captured by sequencing in a study of STAT5B mutations in CD4+ large granular lymphocyte leukemia. The survey-level immunoSEQ assay was used. The assay was immunoSEQ multiplex PCR, and TCRdb's table has in-frame clones only and misses some. The sample comprises about 30,000 clones, approximately 74% of which are singletons, and around 1% rests with the top ten. With regard to this clone: Antigen unknown.

Study-level points and caveats: CD4-sorted patient repertoires seemed more clonal than healthy CD4+ repertoires. TRBV06-family usage was enriched in top patient clones (8/27) versus controls (2/35).

CDR1 MNHEY and CDR2 SVGAGI come from the germline V gene. The CDR3 covers 15 residues. V lost 6 bases, J lost 0 bases, and 9 bases lay in between. Healthy controls were blood donor buffy coats. The rearrangement joins TRBV6-5 to TRBJ2-6; maybe TRBD1 (6 bases). This sequence originates from a human donor in good health. The sample was CD4+ T cells from blood buffy coats. The DNA for the CDR3 is TGTGCCAGCAGGGGACAAATCTCTGGGGCCAACGTCCTGACTTTC. As protein: CASRGQISGANVLTF.